A selection of T cell receptor beta chains follows, all from one sample in a study of blood T cell repertoires in COVID-19. Sequenced by immunoSEQ multiplex PCR; TCRdb stores in-frame clones only, minus some. The profile covers about 68,000 clones, with roughly 84% appearing a single time and approximately 8.8% taken by the ten largest. Sample: peripheral blood. All receptors come from a man in his forties or fifties with active COVID-19. Both conserved end residues are part of each CDR3. Each record gives: D gene, clone size, J gene, V gene, CDR3 DNA, CDR3 protein. A D gene is named only where the DNA matches it firmly. Expanded clones get a size class; other rows say once, few or many, or leave the size out.

-	-	TRBJ2-3	TRBV7-2	TGTGCCAGCAGCTTGGGAGGACGCGCAGATACGCAGTATTTT	CASSLGGRADTQYF
-	-	TRBJ2-1	TRBV19	TGTGCCAGTAGCTCGAACGGGGGCTCCTACAATGAGCAGTTCTTC	CASSSNGGSYNEQFF
-	-	TRBJ1-4	TRBV30	TGTGCCTGGAGTACGGGGGTAAATGAAAAACTGTTTTTT	CAWSTGVNEKLFF
-	-	TRBJ1-4	TRBV30	TGTGCCTGGAGAGGAGGACGGGTTAATGAAAAACTGTTTTTT	CAWRGGRVNEKLFF
TRBD2	few	TRBJ2-5	TRBV30	TGTGCCTACTCCCTAGCGGGGCTACTGGGGGAGACCCAGTACTTC	CAYSLAGLLGETQYF
TRBD2	-	TRBJ2-2	TRBV5-4	TGTGCCAGCAGAGAACTAGCGGGGGGGTCCGCGTCCACCGGGGAGCTGTTTTTT	CASRELAGGSASTGELFF
TRBD1	-	TRBJ1-2	TRBV19	TGTGCCAGTAGGAACGACAGGGTCTGGAATGGCTACACCTTC	CASRNDRVWNGYTF
-	-	TRBJ2-7	TRBV4-1	TGCGCCAGCAGTTGGCGGGAAAACTACGAGCAGTACTTC	CASSWRENYEQYF
TRBD1	-	TRBJ1-2	TRBV27	TGTGCCAGCAGCACTGGGACAGGGCGAGGCTACACCTTC	CASSTGTGRGYTF
-	-	TRBJ1-5	TRBV19	TGTGCCAGTAGTATAGGTGACACCCCTAATCAGCCCCAGCATTTT	CASSIGDTPNQPQHF
-	few	TRBJ1-2	TRBV5-1	TGCGCCAGCAGCGCTCGGTTCGTGGATGGCTACACCTTC	CASSARFVDGYTF
-	-	TRBJ1-1	TRBV5-4	TGTGCCAGCAGCCCCCGATCGGCGGACACTGAAGCTTTCTTT	CASSPRSADTEAFF